The 30 T cell receptor beta chains listed next were all sequenced from one sample in a study of cytomegalovirus exposure and HLA in healthy donors (dated by TCRdb to 2016 to 2017). Libraries were built with the immunoSEQ multiplex PCR assay. For the multiplex PCR, a mixture combining 60 forward primers for TCR Vbeta segments and 13 reverse primers for TCR Jbeta segments was used. TCRdb stores this immuneACCESS table with in-frame sequences only. Part of the clones is absent; in the studies checked, under half of the shortfall reflects unresolved V genes, and no reason is known for the rest. The sample's table covers 150,000 to 200,000 clones. The top ten clones comprise 6.5% of the sample. The sample was PBMCs. Every receptor here comes from a man aged 25 to 45 in good health and CMV-seronegative.

The chain joins TRBV18 to TRBJ2-7; TRBD1 aligns across 9 bases. The CDR3 extends over 15 amino acids. The V segment lost 2 bases and the J segment 5 bases; nucleotides outside the gene matches: 7. Germline lookup yields CDR1 KGHSH and CDR2 LQKENI. The CDR3 sequence: CASSPRPGQGDEQYF. The CDR3 nucleotides are TGTGCCAGCTCACCAAGACCGGGACAGGGAGACGAGCAGTACTTC.

CDR3 amino acids: CASSQLSQGSQGDIQYF. As DNA, the CDR3 is TGTGCCAGCAGCCAACTATCCCAGGGGAGCCAAGGTGACATTCAGTACTTC. This chain joins TRBV4-2 and TRBJ2-4, with D possibly matching TRBD1 (6 bases). Trimming stripped 2 bases from V and 8 bases from J, with 22 bases between. In germline, CDR1 is LGHNA, CDR2 YNFKEQ. This CDR3 is built from 17 residues.

The chain joins TRBV2 to TRBJ1-2; maybe TRBD1 (6 bases). CDR3 length: 12 amino acids. V dropped 7 bases and J dropped 5 bases, with 11 bases sitting between them. Germline values: CDR1 SNHLY, CDR2 FYNNEI. The CDR3 region is CASKDRLYGYTF. The CDR3 DNA reads TGTGCCAGCAAGGACAGATTGTATGGCTACACCTTC.

The V call is TRBV14, the J call TRBJ2-7; TRBD2 aligns across 9 bases. The CDR3 runs to 18 residues. Trimming cost V 4 bases and J 4 bases; bases outside gene matches: 17. Germline CDR1 reads SGHDN; CDR2 reads FVKESK. CDR3 amino acids: CASSPPRGGRGGMYEQYF. CDR3 nucleotide sequence: TGTGCCAGCAGCCCTCCCCGCGGGGGGCGGGGGGGTATGTACGAGCAGTACTTC.

J is TRBJ1-3 and V is TRBV9, with a possible D match to TRBD1 (5 bases). This CDR3 is 13 amino acids long. Germline-derived CDR1 and CDR2 are SGDLS and YYNGEE. Trimming removed 4 bases from V and 9 bases from J, with 14 bases in between. Here the CDR3 reads CASSMTTDSTIYF. The CDR3 DNA sequence: TGTGCCAGCAGCATGACGACAGACTCCACCATATATTTT.

V usage is TRBV28 and J usage is TRBJ2-2; 7 positions agree with TRBD1. V shed 1 base, J shed 1 base, and the junction held 15 bases outside the gene matches. Per the germline V gene, CDR1 is MDHEN and CDR2 is SYDVKM. CDR3 length equals 20 residues. The CDR3 nucleotides read TGTGCCAGCAGTTTATTCTCCCCCGGAACGACAGGGTTGAACACCGGGGAGCTGTTTTTT. This translates into CASSLFSPGTTGLNTGELFF.

The chain recombines TRBV6-5 with TRBJ2-3; tentative D call: TRBD1 (6 bases). This CDR3 has 12 residues. CDR1 and CDR2 from the germline V gene are MNHEY and SVGAGI. The V gene lost 8 bases and the J gene lost 7 bases, with 13 bases spanning the gap. CDR3 in DNA: TGTGCCAGCCAGGGGCCATCAAATACGCAGTATTTT. This translates into CASQGPSNTQYF.

Remarks on this clone: An end of the junction differs from the germline gene, which may be a read error. CDR3 sequence: CASNRRGGNYSYTF. The CDR3 DNA reads TGTGCCAGCAACCGGAGAGGGGGCAACTATAGCTACACCTTC. This chain joins TRBV6-5 and TRBJ1-2; the match to TRBD1 covers 7 bases. Germline V gives CDR1 MNHEY, CDR2 SVGAGI. The CDR3 sequence is 14 residues long.

The CDR3 DNA is TGTGCCAGCAGCCACCCCTTTTCCGGGGCCTACAATGAGCAGTTCTTC. Translating gives CASSHPFSGAYNEQFF. The chain has TRBV7-7 and TRBJ2-1; possibly TRBD2 for D (5 bases). Germline CDR1 is SSHAT and CDR2 is FNYEAQ (reference sequence). The CDR3 contains 16 residues. Trimming shortened V by 5 bases and J by 2 bases, and 16 bases separated the two germline ends.

The chain carries TRBV19 and TRBJ1-5, with D possibly being TRBD1 (6 bases). This CDR3 spans 14 amino acids. CDR1 is LNHDA and CDR2 is SQIVND in the germline V gene (reference sequence). V was pared by 0 bases and J by 5 bases, with 8 bases between. The CDR3: CASSIEGGDQPQHF. For the CDR3, the DNA is TGTGCCAGTAGTATAGAAGGGGGAGATCAGCCCCAGCATTTT. Full variable domain (rest looked up from reference TRBV19 and TRBJ1-5): DGGITQSPKYLFRKEGQNVTLSCEQNLNHDAMYWYRQDPGQGLRLIYYSQIVNDFQKGDIAEGYSVSREKKESFPLTVTSAQKNPTAFYLCASSIEGGDQPQHFGDGTRLSIL.

The gene calls are TRBV29-1 and TRBJ1-2; D might be TRBD1 (5 bases). V dropped 5 bases and J dropped 5 bases, with 21 bases sitting between them. The CDR3 has 15 amino acids. Germline V gene data show CDR1 as SQVTM and CDR2 as ANQGSEA. The CDR3 reads CSVSLRDRQMYGYTF. In DNA, the CDR3 is TGCAGCGTTTCCCTCAGAGACAGACAAATGTATGGCTACACCTTC.

About this clone: Sequence at one end of the junction differs from germline and may be a read error. The chain recombines TRBV9 with TRBJ1-2; 7 bases are a match to TRBD1. The germline V gene encodes CDR1 SGDLS and CDR2 YYNGEE. The length of the CDR3 is 16 residues. CDR3 amino acids: CASSVGAMGQLYGCTF. The CDR3 bases are TGTGCCAGCAGCGTAGGGGCCATGGGACAGCTGTATGGCTGCACCTTC.

The chain carries TRBV19 and TRBJ2-1; 16 bases line up with TRBD2. V was clipped by 6 bases and J by 9 bases; unmatched bases: 5. The CDR3 loop spans 15 amino acids. Germline V gene sequence: CDR1 LNHDA, CDR2 SQIVND (reference sequence). The CDR3 region is CASSPGLAGGLEQFF. In DNA, the CDR3 is TGTGCCAGTAGCCCGGGACTAGCGGGAGGGCTTGAGCAGTTCTTC.

The rearrangement uses TRBV6-5 and TRBJ1-1, with D possibly TRBD1 on 6 matching bases. The CDR3 consists of 15 residues. Germline-derived CDR1 and CDR2 are MNHEY and SVGAGI. V gave up 2 bases and J gave up 3 bases, with 13 bases separating them. The CDR3 here is CASSYRGGRDTEAFF. The CDR3 nucleotides are TGTGCCAGCAGTTACAGAGGGGGAAGAGACACTGAAGCTTTCTTT.

This sequence joins TRBV7-2 and TRBJ2-5; perhaps TRBD2 as D (6 bases). The J call may not be correct, given that the DNA end is closer to TRBJ2-7. The CDR3 spans 13 residues. Germline assignment: CDR1 SGHTA and CDR2 FQGNSA. The CDR3 DNA sequence: TGTGCCAGCTCCGCCGGGGGACTCTACGAGCAGTACTTC. Its translation is CASSAGGLYEQYF.

Regarding this clone: One end of the junction does not line up with germline, which may come from a read error. The DNA of the CDR3 is TGTGCCTGTAGTGGAGGAGTCGTTACTAATGAAAAACTGTTTTTT. Protein: CACSGGVVTNEKLFF. The chain uses TRBV30 and TRBJ1-4, with D unresolved. CDR3 length equals 15 residues. The germline CDR1 and CDR2 sequences are GTSNPN and SVGIG (reference sequence). Using reference TRBV30 and TRBJ1-4 for the parts outside the CDR3, the full variable domain is SQTIHQWPATLVQPVGSPLSLECTVEGTSNPNLYWYRQAAGRGLQLLFYSVGIGQISSEVPQNLSASRPQDRQFILSSKKLLLSDSGFYLCACSGGVVTNEKLFFGSGTQLSVL.

The rearrangement uses TRBV19 and TRBJ2-1; 8 bases match TRBD2. This CDR3 has 19 amino acids. Germline V lookup: CDR1 LNHDA, CDR2 SQIVND (reference sequence). V dropped 0 bases and J dropped 2; count of bases not matched to a gene: 12. The CDR3 DNA is TGTGCCAGTAGTATAGATAAGGTTAGCGGGGTGGTACCCTACAATGAGCAGTTCTTC. Translated, it gives CASSIDKVSGVVPYNEQFF.

V is TRBV5-1 and J is TRBJ2-1, with a possible D match to TRBD1 (5 bases). The V and J ends lost 4 bases and 7 bases respectively, with 12 bases between them. The germline V gene has CDR1 SGHRS and CDR2 YFSETQ. The CDR3 runs to 13 residues. CDR3: CASSVGAPNEQFF. The DNA of the CDR3 is TGCGCCAGCAGCGTTGGGGCCCCTAATGAGCAGTTCTTC.

The CDR3 here is CASSFGQGPYEQYF. CDR3 coding DNA: TGTGCCAGCAGCTTCGGACAGGGGCCCTACGAGCAGTACTTC. This chain uses TRBV7-2 with TRBJ2-7, with TRBD1 matching over 9 bases. CDR1 is SGHTA and CDR2 is FQGNSA in the germline V gene. V lost 3 bases and J lost 2; bases outside the gene matches: 2. The CDR3 length is 14 residues.

The rearrangement links TRBV6-5 to TRBJ2-5, with D tentatively TRBD1 (7 bases). Judging by the DNA end, TRBJ2-7 fits better; the J call may be wrong. The germline V gene encodes CDR1 MNHEY and CDR2 SVGAGI. The CDR3 is 14 amino acids. The CDR3 is CASTEQGGTYEQYF. The CDR3 nucleotides are TGTGCCAGCACCGAGCAGGGGGGAACCTACGAGCAGTACTTC.

The V call is TRBV4-3, the J call TRBJ2-5, with 9 bases matching TRBD2. The CDR3 runs to 16 residues. J lost 5 bases, V lost 3 bases, and 10 bases had no gene match. From germline, CDR1 is LGHNA and CDR2 YSLEER. The CDR3 DNA reads TGCGCCAGCAGCCACGGAGCGGGGGGCGAGGGGGAGACCCAGTACTTC. This translates into CASSHGAGGEGETQYF.

J is TRBJ2-1 and V is TRBV7-2, with 11 bases fitting TRBD2. The length of the CDR3 is 16 residues. With 1 base clipped from V and 7 bases from J, the junction kept 6 bases outside the gene matches. Germline V gene sequence: CDR1 SGHTA, CDR2 FQGNSA. The CDR3, as DNA: TGTGCCAGCAGCTTAGTGGTAGCGGGAGGGATGAATGAGCAGTTCTTC. It yields the protein CASSLVVAGGMNEQFF.

This rearrangement joins TRBV11-3 to TRBJ2-7; TRBD1 agrees at 7 bases. Looked up from germline, CDR1 is SGHNT and CDR2 is YENEEA. V lost 4 bases, J lost 4 bases, and 4 bases stayed unmatched. The length of the CDR3 is 13 residues. CDR3 sequence (DNA): TGTGCCAGCAGCTATACAGGGGCGTACGAGCAGTACTTC. As protein: CASSYTGAYEQYF.

The V call is TRBV30, the J call TRBJ1-2; 8 positions match TRBD1. V was clipped by 7 bases and J by 4 bases; unmatched bases: 2. The CDR3 has 11 residues. Germline assignment: CDR1 GTSNPN and CDR2 SVGIG (reference sequence). The DNA of the CDR3 is TGTGCCTTTGGACAGGGCTATGGCTACACCTTC. This sequence encodes CAFGQGYGYTF.

This rearrangement joins TRBV5-1 to TRBJ1-2; D is undetermined. Germline values: CDR1 SGHRS, CDR2 YFSETQ. V lost 0 bases and J lost 4, with 10 bases in between. This CDR3 contains 14 residues. The CDR3 sequence is CASSLVAYSYGYTF. The CDR3 nucleotides read TGCGCCAGCAGCTTGGTTGCCTATAGCTATGGCTACACCTTC.

The V call is TRBV10-2, the J call TRBJ1-1; TRBD1 matches at 8 bases. V lost 5 bases and J lost 4; bases outside the gene matches: 3. Germline CDR1 WSHSY, CDR2 SAAADI. This CDR3 is 13 amino acids long. CDR3 DNA sequence: TGCGCCAGCAGTAGCGGACAGGGCACTGAAGCTTTCTTT. This gives the protein CASSSGQGTEAFF.

J is TRBJ1-1 and V is TRBV19, with unresolved D. In germline, CDR1 is LNHDA, CDR2 SQIVND (reference sequence). The CDR3 is made up of 16 amino acids. Trimming took off 6 bases at V and 5 bases at J, with 22 bases between the two ends. Here the CDR3 DNA reads TGTGCCAGTAGAGCTCTCGCGGGTACGTCGCAAACTGAAGCTTTCTTT. Protein product: CASRALAGTSQTEAFF.

The genes are TRBV19 and TRBJ2-7, with D possibly matching TRBD1 (5 bases). V lost 6 bases and J lost 2, with 14 bases in between. Germline CDR1 LNHDA, CDR2 SQIVND (reference sequence). The CDR3 extends over 14 amino acids. The DNA for the CDR3 is TGTGCCAGTAGGGGGCTGGGATCGGCCTACGAGCAGTACTTC. Its translation: CASRGLGSAYEQYF.

The V gene is TRBV19, the J gene TRBJ1-6, with D perhaps matching TRBD1 (5 bases). This CDR3 spans 14 amino acids. V gave up 8 bases and J gave up 7 bases, with 15 bases separating them. Looked up from germline, CDR1 is LNHDA and CDR2 is SQIVND (reference sequence). The chain's CDR3 is CASGEGRNNSPLHF. As DNA, the CDR3 is TGTGCCAGTGGGGAGGGGCGGAACAATTCACCCCTCCACTTT.

In DNA, the CDR3 is TGTGCCGCCTCGACAGGGGGGAACACTGAAGCTTTCTTT. It codes for CAASTGGNTEAFF. This rearrangement joins TRBV7-9 to TRBJ1-1; 9 nucleotides line up with TRBD1. CDR1 and CDR2 (germline): SEHNR, FQNEAQ (reference sequence). V lost 11 bases to trimming and J lost 1 base; unmatched junction nucleotides: 5. CDR3 length equals 13 residues. Filled out from reference TRBV7-9 and TRBJ1-1, the complete variable domain reads DTGVSQNPRHKITKRGQNVTFRCDPISEHNRLYWYRQTLGQGPEFLTYFQNEAQLEKSRLLSDRFSAERPKGSFSTLEIQRTEQGDSAMYLCAASTGGNTEAFFGQGTRLTVV.